A selection of T cell receptor beta chains follows, all from one sample in a study of cytomegalovirus exposure and HLA in healthy donors. The assay was immunoSEQ multiplex PCR, and TCRdb's table has in-frame clones only and misses some. The sample lists about 160,000 clones; 78% were seen once. The source material was PBMCs. These receptors were collected from a woman aged 35 to 49 in good health and CMV-seronegative. Both conserved end residues are part of each CDR3. Each record gives: J gene, CDR3 length, V gene, CDR3 protein.

>TRBJ1-3|13|TRBV28
CASSFVHGNTIYF
>TRBJ2-3|14|TRBV7-6
CASSPRQGMDTQYF
>TRBJ2-7|13|TRBV28
CASSRTGGYEQYF
>TRBJ2-7|13|TRBV5-4
CASRYRGSYEQYF
>TRBJ2-3|16|TRBV11-2
CASSLEARTSTDTQYF
>TRBJ1-2|15|TRBV15
CATSRGKTGENGYTF
>TRBJ2-7|14|TRBV5-1
CASSFDRGWHEQYF
>TRBJ2-1|15|TRBV6-5
CASSTGDGLSNEQFF
>TRBJ1-1|15|TRBV5-1
CASSAATGKNTEAFF
>TRBJ2-6|15|TRBV7-6
CASSLQEAGANVLTF
>TRBJ2-7|16|TRBV18
CASSRSATGSLREQYF
>TRBJ2-2|17|TRBV19
CASSIGGGAGVTGELFF
>TRBJ1-5|14|TRBV6-1
CASSDRTGEGPQHF
>TRBJ1-2|14|TRBV11-2
CASSPQGQVNGYTF
>TRBJ1-2|17|TRBV7-9
CASSPAETGVVYYGYTF
>TRBJ1-2|14|TRBV5-1
CASSPPAGNYGYTF
>TRBJ1-2|13|TRBV19
CASSHHRVKGYTF
>TRBJ1-2|16|TRBV4-1
CASSQASTGFNYGYTF
>TRBJ1-1|11|TRBV2
CASTLNTEAFF
>TRBJ2-7|13|TRBV10-1
CASSGQAGHEQYF
>TRBJ1-1|15|TRBV6-5
CASSYFPGQGTEAFF
>TRBJ2-7|17|TRBV2
CASSDPGLAGVPYEQYF
>TRBJ1-4|17|TRBV28
CASSLLLGQATNEKLFF
>TRBJ2-2|15|TRBV7-2
CASSFERTNTGELFF
>TRBJ2-7|16|TRBV18
CASYTTTIGSSYEQYF
>TRBJ2-5|13|TRBV15
CATGSGGQETQYF
>TRBJ1-5|16|TRBV27
CASSLISGGVGQPQHF
>TRBJ2-7|14|TRBV6-5
CASSWGNGRHEQYF
>TRBJ2-7|13|TRBV19
CASSITQGYEQYF
>TRBJ1-5|13|TRBV5-1
CASSTGTGQPQHF
>TRBJ1-5|15|TRBV4-1
CASSQIGEGNQPQHF
>TRBJ2-3|14|TRBV10-3
CAISESPGRDTQYF
>TRBJ2-1|12|TRBV4-1
CASSQHTGEQFF
>TRBJ1-3|14|TRBV15
CATTTGLSGNTIYF
>TRBJ1-2|13|TRBV19
CASSLRRRGGYTF
>TRBJ2-2|15|TRBV5-1
CASSPSGRGPGELFF
>TRBJ1-2|13|TRBV6-6
CASSPTGDYGYTF
>TRBJ2-7|12|TRBV10-3
CAISERQGEQYF
>TRBJ2-7|15|TRBV5-4
CASSLSTSGGYEQYF
>TRBJ1-5|10|TRBV6-5
CASSPELQHF
>TRBJ2-7|13|TRBV5-5
CASSLPGSHEQYF
>TRBJ1-5|15|TRBV19
CASSRDRGSNQPQHF
>TRBJ2-5|16|TRBV6-5
CASSLTGGLAVETQYF
>TRBJ1-1|16|TRBV5-1
CASSFLQTPTNTEAFF
>TRBJ2-7|13|TRBV7-8
CASSQPPGYEQYF
>TRBJ1-4|12|TRBV6-6
CASSYSLEKLFF
>TRBJ2-3|17|TRBV2
CASSDPLKIPFTDTQYF
>TRBJ2-1|13|TRBV2
CASSDSPYNEQFF
>TRBJ1-2|13|TRBV7-3
CASSLTGSYGYTF
>TRBJ1-1|12|TRBV29-1
CSVAGGDTEAFF
>TRBJ2-7|14|TRBV10-3
CAISEISGGREQYF
>TRBJ1-6|14|TRBV28
CASSPRASGSPLHF
>TRBJ1-2|15|TRBV5-5
CASSLDQGPDVGYTF
>TRBJ1-1|11|TRBV6-5
CASRGNTEAFF
>TRBJ1-4|18|TRBV2
CASSKNGAVQGIGEKLFF
>TRBJ1-1|16|TRBV28
CASLTGGAGMNTEAFF
>TRBJ2-5|15|TRBV7-2
CASTRTSGLQETQYF
>TRBJ2-5|14|TRBV7-7
CASSMTGLGETQYF
>TRBJ2-1|13|TRBV18
CASSPPSSDEQFF
>TRBJ1-2|12|TRBV25-1
CASRDGGEGYTF